This is a list of T cell receptor beta chains from one sample in a study of control samples from healthy donors and cancer patients. Only in-frame clones appear in the TCRdb table, and some are missing; sequencing was by immunoSEQ multiplex PCR. Of about 130,000 clones listed, approximately 84% were seen once; the top ten hold under 2%. The sample consisted of blood. Receptors originate from a man between 18 and 35 years old in good health. The CDR3 runs from the conserved cysteine through the conserved F or W. Each record gives: D gene, J gene, V gene, clone size, CDR3 protein, CDR3 DNA. D genes are given only for firm matches. Rows may omit the clone size; those that give it use once, few, many or a size class.

NA | TRBJ2-3 | TRBV20-1 | once | CSASHAGLGTQYF | TGCAGTGCTAGTCATGCAGGTTTAGGAACGCAGTATTTT
NA | TRBJ2-1 | TRBV24-1 | NA | CATSEPGRLNEQFF | TGTGCCACCAGTGAGCCCGGTCGTCTCAATGAGCAGTTCTTC
TRBD2 | TRBJ2-1 | TRBV6-1 | once | CASSATSGRTYNEQFF | TGTGCCAGCAGTGCCACTAGCGGGAGGACCTACAATGAGCAGTTCTTC
NA | TRBJ1-1 | TRBV24-1 | NA | CATSQGRDTEAFF | TGTGCCACCAGTCAGGGTCGGGACACTGAAGCTTTCTTT
NA | TRBJ1-1 | TRBV18 | NA | CASSRRGADTEAFF | TGTGCCAGCTCCCGCAGGGGCGCCGACACTGAAGCTTTCTTT
NA | TRBJ1-5 | TRBV13 | NA | CASSFRGGDQPQHF | TGTGCCAGCAGCTTTCGGGGAGGGGATCAGCCCCAGCATTTT
NA | TRBJ1-2 | TRBV2 | NA | CASTERGGAGKNYGYTF | TGTGCCAGCACGGAAAGGGGGGGCGCGGGGAAAAACTATGGCTACACCTTC
TRBD1 | TRBJ1-2 | TRBV6-1 | NA | CASSEGQVGYTF | TGTGCCAGCAGTGAGGGACAGGTTGGCTACACCTTC
TRBD1 | TRBJ1-1 | TRBV19 | NA | CASTPFRGEGAEAFF | TGTGCCAGTACCCCCTTCAGGGGGGAAGGCGCTGAAGCTTTCTTT
NA | TRBJ2-2 | TRBV19 | NA | CASSIVGELFF | TGTGCCAGTAGTATAGTTGGGGAGCTGTTTTTT
NA | TRBJ1-1 | TRBV12-3/TRBV12-4 | NA | CASGNARDGEAFF | TGTGCCAGCGGAAATGCCAGGGACGGGGAAGCTTTCTTT
NA | TRBJ1-1 | TRBV11-3 | NA | CASSLGGGKTEAFF | TGTGCCAGCAGCTTAGGTGGGGGGAAGACTGAAGCTTTCTTT
TRBD1 | TRBJ1-2 | TRBV10-3 | NA | CAIRRQGEGYTF | TGTGCCATCAGGCGGCAGGGGGAAGGCTACACCTTC
NA | TRBJ2-2 | TRBV30 | NA | CAWSLQRVGTGELFF | TGTGCCTGGAGTCTACAAAGGGTTGGCACCGGGGAGCTGTTTTTT
NA | TRBJ2-7 | TRBV5-1 | NA | CASTLRNDRTGEQYF | TGCGCCAGCACCCTCCGGAACGACAGGACGGGGGAGCAGTACTTC
NA | TRBJ1-3 | TRBV6-6 | NA | CASRKGASSGNTIYF | TGTGCCAGCAGAAAAGGGGCTAGCTCTGGAAACACCATATATTTT
NA | TRBJ1-1 | TRBV2 | NA | CASKGDTEAFF | TGTGCCAGCAAAGGGGACACTGAAGCTTTCTTT
TRBD1 | TRBJ2-1 | TRBV24-1 | NA | CATSYRNRDRGLDEQFF | TGTGCCACCAGCTATAGAAACCGGGACAGGGGGCTCGATGAGCAGTTCTTC
NA | TRBJ1-6 | TRBV5-1 | NA | CASSFFLDGSNSPLHF | TGCGCCAGCAGCTTCTTCTTGGACGGTAGTAATTCACCCCTCCACTTT
TRBD2 | TRBJ2-7 | TRBV4-1 | NA | CASSHLAGAYTYEQYF | TGCGCCAGCAGCCACTTAGCGGGAGCTTACACCTACGAGCAGTACTTC
TRBD1 | TRBJ1-1 | TRBV4-3 | once | CASSQGTAGHTEAFF | TGCGCCAGCAGCCAGGGGACAGCGGGGCACACTGAAGCTTTCTTT
TRBD1 | TRBJ1-5 | TRBV28 | NA | CASRRGTVSNQPQHF | TGTGCCAGCAGGAGGGGGACAGTAAGCAATCAGCCCCAGCATTTT
TRBD2 | TRBJ2-5 | TRBV6-2/TRBV6-3 | NA | CASSYYPISSGSRETQYF | TGTGCCAGCAGTTACTACCCTATCTCTAGCGGGAGTCGGGAGACTCAGTACTTC
NA | TRBJ1-5 | TRBV5-1 | NA | CASSLDLNQPQHF | TGCGCCAGCAGCTTGGACCTCAATCAGCCCCAGCATTTT
NA | TRBJ2-6 | TRBV28 | NA | CASSGQASGANVLTF | TGTGCCAGCAGTGGTCAAGCGTCTGGGGCCAACGTCCTGACTTTC
NA | TRBJ1-1 | TRBV28 | few | CASSLSRGAEAFF | TGTGCCAGCAGTTTATCTCGCGGGGCTGAAGCTTTCTTT
TRBD1 | TRBJ2-7 | TRBV6-5 | NA | CASSWDRGNTYEQYF | TGTGCCAGCAGTTGGGACAGGGGTAACACCTACGAGCAGTACTTC
NA | TRBJ2-7 | TRBV5-4 | NA | CASRKGGTYEQYF | TGTGCCAGCAGAAAGGGGGGAACCTACGAGCAGTACTTC
TRBD2 | TRBJ2-7 | TRBV5-1 | NA | CASSSIGGYEQYF | TGCGCCAGCAGCTCCATCGGGGGGTACGAGCAGTACTTC
TRBD2 | TRBJ2-3 | TRBV6-5 | NA | CASSYLLAGVADTQYF | TGTGCCAGCAGTTACCTACTAGCGGGAGTAGCAGATACGCAGTATTTT
NA | TRBJ2-2 | TRBV30 | NA | CAWSTVPNTGELFF | TGTGCCTGGAGCACGGTACCGAACACCGGGGAGCTGTTTTTT
NA | TRBJ2-1 | TRBV30 | NA | CAWMGGSSYNEQFF | TGTGCCTGGATGGGTGGGAGCTCCTACAATGAGCAGTTCTTC
NA | TRBJ1-4 | TRBV4-2 | NA | CASSPQGNEKLFF | TGTGCCAGCAGCCCCCAGGGTAATGAAAAACTGTTTTTT
NA | TRBJ1-4 | TRBV10-2 | NA | CASAPGPSQGEKLFF | TGCGCCAGCGCTCCGGGACCCAGTCAAGGTGAAAAACTGTTTTTT
NA | TRBJ1-2 | TRBV3-1/TRBV3-2 | NA | CASSPGDLYGYTF | TGTGCCAGCAGCCCAGGAGACCTCTATGGCTACACCTTC
TRBD2 | TRBJ2-2 | TRBV5-1 | NA | CASTPSGSLDGELFF | TGCGCCAGCACCCCTAGCGGGAGTTTGGATGGGGAGCTGTTTTTT
NA | TRBJ1-2 | TRBV4-3 | once | CASSQEGGAGGYTF | TGCGCCAGCAGCCAAGAAGGAGGGGCCGGGGGCTACACCTTC